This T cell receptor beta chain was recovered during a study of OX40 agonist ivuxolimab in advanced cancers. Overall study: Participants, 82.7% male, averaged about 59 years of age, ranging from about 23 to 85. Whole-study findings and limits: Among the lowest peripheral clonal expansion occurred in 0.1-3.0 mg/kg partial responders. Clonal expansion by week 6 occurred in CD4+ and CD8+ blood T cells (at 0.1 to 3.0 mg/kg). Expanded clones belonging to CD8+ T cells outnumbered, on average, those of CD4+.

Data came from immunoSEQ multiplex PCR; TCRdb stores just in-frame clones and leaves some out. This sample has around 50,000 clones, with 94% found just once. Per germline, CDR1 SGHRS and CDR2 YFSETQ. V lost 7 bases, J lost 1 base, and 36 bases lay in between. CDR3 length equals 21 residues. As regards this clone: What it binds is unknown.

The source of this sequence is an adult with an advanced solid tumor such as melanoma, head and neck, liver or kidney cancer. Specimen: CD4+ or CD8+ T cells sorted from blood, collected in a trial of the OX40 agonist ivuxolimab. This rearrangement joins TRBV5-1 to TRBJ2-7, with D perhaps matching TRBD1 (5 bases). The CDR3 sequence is CASDLSIRGQFDSSISYEQYF. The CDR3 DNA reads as TGCGCCAGCGATCTGTCGATTAGAGGTCAATTCGACAGCTCGATATCCTACGAGCAGTACTTC.